Listed below are T cell receptor beta chains from one sample, sequenced in a study of OX40 agonist ivuxolimab in advanced cancers. Some clones are missing from TCRdb's copy, which holds only in-frame ones; the method was immunoSEQ multiplex PCR. The repertoire includes 60,000 to 70,000 clones, around nine tenths of them detected once, and 0.55% sits in the top ten. The sequences come from CD4+ or CD8+ T cells sorted from blood, collected in a trial of the OX40 agonist ivuxolimab. The receptors shown here come from an adult with an advanced solid tumor such as melanoma, head and neck, liver or kidney cancer. The CDR3 runs from the conserved cysteine through the conserved F or W. A D gene is named only where the DNA matches it firmly. Expanded clones are given a class, and other clones once, few, many or no size at all.

j_call | v_call | d_call | clone_size | cdr3_nt | cdr3_aa
TRBJ2-2 | TRBV2 | TRBD2 | . | TGTGCCAGCAGGAATACCCCGTCGCGCGGGAGCGTTTCCGGGGAGCTGTTTTTT | CASRNTPSRGSVSGELFF
TRBJ2-5 | TRBV12-5 | . | . | TGTGCTAGTGGTTTGTGGGCAGAAGAGACCCAGTACTTC | CASGLWAEETQYF
TRBJ2-2 | TRBV18 | . | . | TGTGCCAGCTCACCTGGGTCGACCACCGGGGAGCTGTTTTTT | CASSPGSTTGELFF
TRBJ1-5 | TRBV15 | . | . | TGTGCCACCAGCAAGGACAGAATCAATCAGCCCCAGCATTTT | CATSKDRINQPQHF
TRBJ2-3 | TRBV19 | . | . | TGTGCCAGTAGGCCACCGGGCACAGATACGCAGTATTTT | CASRPPGTDTQYF
TRBJ2-1 | TRBV7-2 | TRBD2 | . | TGTGCCAGCAGCTTGGGACTAGCGGGGGGTAATGAGCAGTTCTTC | CASSLGLAGGNEQFF
TRBJ1-5 | TRBV10-1 | . | . | TGCGCCAGCAGTGCCGGGACTGACTCGCCCCAGCATTTT | CASSAGTDSPQHF
TRBJ2-1 | TRBV5-1 | . | . | TGCGCCAGCAGCCCCTCACAGTTGAGCTCCTACAATGAGCAGTTCTTC | CASSPSQLSSYNEQFF
TRBJ2-5 | TRBV21-1 | . | . | TGTGCCAGCAGCGCCCTAGGACAGGGACAAGAGACCCAGTACTTC | CASSALGQGQETQYF
TRBJ2-5 | TRBV7-2 | . | . | TGTGCCAGCAGTCCAATGACAGATCAAGAGACCCAGTACTTC | CASSPMTDQETQYF
TRBJ2-6 | TRBV6-1 | . | once | TGTGCCAGCAACCAGGGGAGTGCTGGGGCCAACGTCCTGACTTTC | CASNQGSAGANVLTF
TRBJ2-7 | TRBV4-2 | TRBD1 | few | TGTGCCAGCAGCCAAGGTTACAGGGGGCCGTACGAGCAGTACTTC | CASSQGYRGPYEQYF
TRBJ1-2 | TRBV4-2 | TRBD1 | . | TGTGCCAGCAGCCAAGATAGGGGGACAGGAGAGTTCTATGGCTACACCTTC | CASSQDRGTGEFYGYTF
TRBJ2-7 | TRBV7-2 | . | . | TGTGCCAGCAGCTTAGCGGGGGGGCGCCGGCAGTACTTC | CASSLAGGRRQYF
TRBJ2-1 | TRBV9 | . | . | TGTGCCAGCAGCGAAACGGAGGGACTCTTCAATGAGCAGTTCTTC | CASSETEGLFNEQFF
TRBJ2-7 | TRBV6-1 | . | . | TGTGCCAGCCGCCGGGGTAACGAGCAGTACTTC | CASRRGNEQYF
TRBJ2-1 | TRBV29-1 | . | . | TGCACCGTGGAGACCTACAATGAGCAGTTCTTC | CTVETYNEQFF
TRBJ2-7 | TRBV30 | . | . | TGTGCCTGGAGAGATATCTCCTACGAGCAGTACTTC | CAWRDISYEQYF
TRBJ2-5 | TRBV7-8 | TRBD2 | . | TGTGCCAGCAGCGGGTCTAGCGGGGAGAAGACCCAGTACTTC | CASSGSSGEKTQYF
TRBJ1-5 | TRBV18 | . | few | TGTGCCAGCTCACCGAGGGAAGGGGATTATCAGCCCCAGCATTTT | CASSPREGDYQPQHF
TRBJ1-1 | TRBV30 | TRBD1 | . | TGTGCCTGGACCTTACCGGGACAGGGACCGAACACTGAAGCTTTCTTT | CAWTLPGQGPNTEAFF
TRBJ2-5 | TRBV5-1 | . | . | TGCGCCAGCAGCGATGAAATGGAGACCCAGTACTTC | CASSDEMETQYF
TRBJ2-5 | TRBV11-2 | . | . | TGTGCCAGCACCCCTCCTCCGCTGCAAGAGACCCAGTACTTC | CASTPPPLQETQYF
TRBJ2-7 | TRBV5-1 | TRBD2 | . | TGCGCCAGCAGCTCCGAAACTCCGGGACTAGCATCGTACGAGCAGTACTTC | CASSSETPGLASYEQYF
TRBJ2-2 | TRBV2 | . | . | TGTGCCAGCAGCCCCAACACCGGGGAGCTGTTTTTT | CASSPNTGELFF
TRBJ2-2 | TRBV4-3 | TRBD2 | . | TGCGCCAGCAGCCAAGATAGCCCCGCTAGCGGACTTATTACCGGGGAGCTGTTTTTT | CASSQDSPASGLITGELFF
TRBJ1-4 | TRBV4-3 | TRBD1 | . | TGCGCCAGCAGCCAAGGGACAGGGGGCTCGGATGAAAAACTGTTTTTT | CASSQGTGGSDEKLFF